The 20 T cell receptor beta chains reported below all come from one sample, sequenced in a study of cytomegalovirus exposure and HLA in healthy donors. The PCR ran on 60 Vbeta and 13 Jbeta primers. Here immunoSEQ multiplex PCR was the method, and the copy in TCRdb shows in-frame clones only, minus some. Of about 150,000 clones listed, around 79% were seen once; the top ten hold approximately 6.1%. Sequencing input: PBMCs. The receptors stem from a man younger than 40 in good health and CMV-seropositive.

The J gene is TRBJ1-3, the V gene TRBV7-2, with TRBD1 matching 7 bases. The CDR3 covers 15 residues. V lost 5 bases to trimming and J lost 4 bases; unmatched junction nucleotides: 8. The germline V gene has CDR1 SGHTA and CDR2 FQGNSA. The chain's CDR3 is CASSPAGTAGNTIYF. The CDR3 DNA reads as TGTGCCAGCAGCCCCGCCGGGACAGCCGGAAACACCATATATTTT.

This clone appeared a single time. This chain links TRBV2 with TRBJ2-4, with a weak D call TRBD1 (5 bases). From germline, CDR1 is SNHLY and CDR2 FYNNEI. V was trimmed by 1 base and J by 10 bases, leaving 11 bases between them. The CDR3 has 13 amino acids. The CDR3 protein is CASSEVDKPIQYF. The CDR3 DNA reads TGTGCCAGCAGTGAAGTGGACAAGCCTATTCAGTACTTC.

The rearrangement uses TRBV18 and TRBJ2-3; a weak D match, TRBD2 (7 bases). The germline gives CDR1 KGHSH, CDR2 LQKENI. The CDR3 loop spans 15 amino acids. V lost 1 base to trimming and J lost 4 bases, with 12 bases between them. CDR3: CASSPQQGGADTQYF. CDR3 DNA sequence: TGTGCCAGCTCACCACAACAGGGAGGGGCAGATACGCAGTATTTT.

This sequence joins TRBV15 and TRBJ2-7, with TRBD2 identical over 7 bases. The CDR3 is made up of 16 amino acids. The germline gives CDR1 LNHNV, CDR2 YYDKDF (reference sequence). V gave up 2 bases and J gave up 5 bases; unmatched junction bases: 12. CDR3 loop: CATSRTLPGGLNEQYF. The CDR3 nucleotides are TGTGCCACCAGCAGAACCCTTCCGGGGGGTTTGAACGAGCAGTACTTC.

A remark on this clone: One end of the junction does not line up with germline, which may come from a read error. The chain employs TRBV7-6 and TRBJ2-7, with 7 positions matching TRBD2. Germline CDR1 is SGHVS and CDR2 is FNYEAQ. This CDR3 region has 16 residues. The CDR3 nucleotides are TGTGCCAACAGCCCACGTCCGGGTACTAGCGTCTACGAGCAGTACTTC. This translates into CANSPRPGTSVYEQYF.

This clone turned up a few times. The chain links TRBV6-5 to TRBJ1-1; 8 nucleotides agree with TRBD1. The CDR3 sequence is 14 residues long. The V and J ends lost 6 bases and 4 bases, in that order; junction bases with no gene match: 7. Germline CDR1 and CDR2: MNHEY and SVGAGI. CDR3 sequence (DNA): TGTGCCAGCAGCCCGACAGGGGTGATCACTGAAGCTTTCTTT. Its translation is CASSPTGVITEAFF.

The J gene is TRBJ2-3, the V gene TRBV12-5; TRBD1 might be the D (6 bases). This CDR3 is built from 17 residues. The ends were cut back, 4 bases at V and 1 base at J, with 18 bases in the middle. The germline V gene encodes CDR1 LGHNT and CDR2 FRNRAP. CDR3 sequence reads: CASGSKTTGYGTDTQYF. The CDR3 nucleotides are TGTGCTAGTGGTTCCAAAACTACAGGGTATGGCACAGATACGCAGTATTTT.

The rearrangement links TRBV4-2 to TRBJ1-3, with D possibly TRBD1 on 5 matching bases. The CDR3 covers 15 residues. In germline, CDR1 is LGHNA, CDR2 YNFKEQ. V gave up 0 bases and J gave up 7 bases, with 13 bases separating them. The CDR3 is CASSQDLGQTNTIYF. The DNA for the CDR3 is TGTGCCAGCAGCCAAGATTTAGGACAAACTAACACCATATATTTT.

The rearrangement links TRBV6-1 to TRBJ2-7; 8 bases agree with TRBD2. CDR1 and CDR2 from the germline V gene are MNHNS and SASEGT. V shed 2 bases and J 5 bases; nucleotides not matched to a gene: 11. This CDR3 has 16 residues. The CDR3 DNA reads as TGTGCCAGCAGTGAACAATCGGGGGGGGGTAGCGACGAGCAGTACTTC. Protein: CASSEQSGGGSDEQYF.

The chain has TRBV5-4 and TRBJ2-1; D is undetermined. The CDR3 is 14 amino acids. The V and J ends lost 1 base and 10 bases respectively, with 15 bases between them. Germline V gene data show CDR1 as SGHNT and CDR2 as YYREEE (reference sequence). The CDR3 DNA reads TGTGCCAGCAGCTTGTCTGGCGGAAAGCTCGAGCAGTTCTTC. Translating it yields CASSLSGGKLEQFF.

The rearrangement joins TRBV6-5 to TRBJ2-6; a weak D match, TRBD1 (6 bases). The CDR3 runs to 16 residues. V lost 0 bases and J 2 bases, leaving 8 bases between the germline ends. Germline CDR1 and CDR2: MNHEY and SVGAGI. CDR3 sequence reads: CASSYSAGAGANVLTF. The DNA for the CDR3 is TGTGCCAGCAGTTACTCGGCAGGGGCTGGGGCCAACGTCCTGACTTTC.

The rearrangement links TRBV11-2 to TRBJ1-2, with 7 positions matching TRBD1. Germline-derived CDR1 and CDR2 are SGHAT and FQNNGV. V dropped 5 bases and J dropped 5; count of bases not matched to a gene: 5. This CDR3 contains 13 residues. The CDR3 sequence: CASSRDRSYGYTF. As DNA, the CDR3 is TGTGCCAGCAGCCGGGACAGATCATATGGCTACACCTTC.

The CDR3 here is CASSLGTGGETQYF. CDR3 DNA: TGTGCCAGCAGCTTAGGTACAGGGGGCGAGACCCAGTACTTC. The chain links TRBV7-9 to TRBJ2-5; 9 positions match TRBD1. This CDR3 has 14 amino acids. Germline lookup yields CDR1 SEHNR and CDR2 FQNEAQ (reference sequence). After removal of 1 base from V and 5 bases from J, the junction contained 2 bases not matched to a gene.

V gene TRBV27 combines with J gene TRBJ2-7, with 12 nucleotides matching TRBD2. CDR1 is MNHEY, CDR2 SMNVEV, per germline (reference sequence). The CDR3 spans 15 residues. With V trimmed by 5 bases and J by 0 bases, 2 bases remained unmatched. The CDR3 reads CASSVTSGSSYEQYF. The CDR3 nucleotides are TGTGCCAGCAGTGTGACTAGCGGGAGCTCCTACGAGCAGTACTTC.

This clone has just a few counts. The chain recombines TRBV6-1 with TRBJ1-2, with D uncertain. V dropped 3 bases and J dropped 5 bases, with 13 bases sitting between them. The length of the CDR3 is 14 residues. The V gene's germline CDR1 is MNHNS and CDR2 SASEGT. CDR3: CASSDGRGGYGYTF. The CDR3 DNA is TGTGCCAGCAGTGATGGACGGGGTGGGTATGGCTACACCTTC.

J is TRBJ2-5 and V is TRBV9, with D possibly TRBD2 on 6 matching bases. CDR1 is SGDLS and CDR2 is YYNGEE in the germline V gene. The CDR3 consists of 14 residues. V was clipped by 0 bases and J by 5 bases, with 11 bases between them. This chain's CDR3 is CASSVDGGRETQYF. Here the CDR3 DNA reads TGTGCCAGCAGCGTAGATGGAGGGAGGGAGACCCAGTACTTC.

This sequence joins TRBV29-1 and TRBJ1-1; TRBD1 matches 8 bases. Per germline, CDR1 SQVTM and CDR2 ANQGSEA. The CDR3 consists of 15 residues. Trimming cost V 0 bases and J 4 bases; bases outside gene matches: 7. In DNA form, the CDR3 reads TGCAGCGTTGAAGATCCCAGGGACAGGACCACTGAAGCTTTCTTT. It translates to CSVEDPRDRTTEAFF.

The chain recombines TRBV19 with TRBJ2-6, with D unclear. Per germline, CDR1 LNHDA and CDR2 SQIVND (reference sequence). With 3 bases removed from V and 0 bases from J, the gap between germline ends came to 12 bases. The CDR3 consists of 17 residues. CDR3 bases: TGTGCCAGTAGTATCCTCGTGGGCTCCTCTGGGGCCAACGTCCTGACTTTC. It translates to CASSILVGSSGANVLTF.

The chain has TRBV15 and TRBJ2-2; possibly TRBD2 for D (6 bases). The CDR3 loop spans 17 amino acids. CDR1 LNHNV and CDR2 YYDKDF come from the germline V gene (reference sequence). Between the trimmed V and J ends, which lost 0 bases and 4 bases, there was a span of 15 bases. CDR3 sequence: CATSRDSQEGPTGELFF. The CDR3 DNA reads TGTGCCACCAGCAGAGATTCACAGGAGGGTCCCACCGGGGAGCTGTTTTTT.

V is TRBV7-7 and J is TRBJ2-5, with D perhaps TRBD2 (7 bases). Germline CDR1 reads SSHAT; CDR2 reads FNYEAQ (reference sequence). This CDR3 contains 11 residues. The V and J ends lost 10 bases and 5 bases respectively, with 11 bases between them. The CDR3 DNA is TGTGCCACGGGGGGCCGGGAGACCCAGTACTTC. Its translation: CATGGRETQYF.